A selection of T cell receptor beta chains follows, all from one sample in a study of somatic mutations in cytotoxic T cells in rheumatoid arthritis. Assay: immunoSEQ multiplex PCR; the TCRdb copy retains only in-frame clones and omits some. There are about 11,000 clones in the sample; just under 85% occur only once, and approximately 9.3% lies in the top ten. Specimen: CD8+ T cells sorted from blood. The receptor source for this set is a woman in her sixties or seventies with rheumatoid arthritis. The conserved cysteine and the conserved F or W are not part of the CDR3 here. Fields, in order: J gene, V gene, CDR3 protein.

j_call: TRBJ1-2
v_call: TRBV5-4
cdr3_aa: ASSLPGVQGYGYT

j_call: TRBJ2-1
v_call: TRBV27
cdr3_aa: ASYKSSYNEQF

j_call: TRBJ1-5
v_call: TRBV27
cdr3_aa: ASSEINNQPQH

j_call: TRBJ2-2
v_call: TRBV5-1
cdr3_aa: ASSPEGEGHHGELF

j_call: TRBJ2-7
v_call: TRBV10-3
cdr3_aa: AISQAGLAPYGQY

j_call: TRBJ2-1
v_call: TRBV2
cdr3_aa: ASSEATTSGHNEQF

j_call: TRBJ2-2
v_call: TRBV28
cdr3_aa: ASSFGTPTGELF

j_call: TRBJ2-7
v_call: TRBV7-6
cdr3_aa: ASSPGGGGEQY

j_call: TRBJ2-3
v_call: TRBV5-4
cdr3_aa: ASRGGRGQY

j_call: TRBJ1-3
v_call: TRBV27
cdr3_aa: ARHGTPGNTIY

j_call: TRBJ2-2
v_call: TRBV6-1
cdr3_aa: ASSVIAGGLGGELF

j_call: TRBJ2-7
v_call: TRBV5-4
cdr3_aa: ASSPKGTGGAEQY

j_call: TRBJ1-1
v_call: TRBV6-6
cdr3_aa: ASSSRVNTEAF

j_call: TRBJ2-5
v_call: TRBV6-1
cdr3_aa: ASSEGPGLAGPETQY

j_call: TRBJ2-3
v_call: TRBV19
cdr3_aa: ASSVGTSGIEDTQY

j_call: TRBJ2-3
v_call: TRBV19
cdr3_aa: ASSPGGRITDTQY

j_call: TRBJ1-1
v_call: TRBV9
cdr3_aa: ASSVAGFDTEAF

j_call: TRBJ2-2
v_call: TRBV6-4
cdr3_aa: ASSDGTGAGELF

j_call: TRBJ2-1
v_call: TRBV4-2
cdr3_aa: ASSQVLFHNEQF

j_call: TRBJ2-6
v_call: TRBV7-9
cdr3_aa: ASSLPRVSGANVLT

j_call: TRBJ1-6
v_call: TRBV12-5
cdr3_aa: ASGWGGKNSPLH

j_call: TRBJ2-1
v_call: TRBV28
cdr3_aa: ASSFRGPYREQF

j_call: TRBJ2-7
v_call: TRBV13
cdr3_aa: ASSLGGQGAAYEQY

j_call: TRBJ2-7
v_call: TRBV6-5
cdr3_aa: ASSLTSGAYEQY

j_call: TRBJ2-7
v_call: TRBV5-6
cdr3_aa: ASSLTDSIYEQY

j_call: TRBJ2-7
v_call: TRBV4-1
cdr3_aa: ASSQDPGGNGQREQY

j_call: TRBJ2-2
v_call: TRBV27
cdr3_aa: ASSPGTGELF

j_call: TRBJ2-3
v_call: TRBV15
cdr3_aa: ATSSYGDTQY

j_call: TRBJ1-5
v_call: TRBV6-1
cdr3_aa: ASSEAPGLGQPQH

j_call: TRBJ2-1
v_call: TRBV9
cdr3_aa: ASRRHGGGSDEQF

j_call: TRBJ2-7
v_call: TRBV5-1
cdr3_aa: ASGIGSEQY

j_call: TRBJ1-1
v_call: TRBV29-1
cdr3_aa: SVEAPGQGDTEAF

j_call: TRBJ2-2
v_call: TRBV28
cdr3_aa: ASTLGGGGELF

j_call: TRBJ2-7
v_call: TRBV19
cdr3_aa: ASTRDGADEQY

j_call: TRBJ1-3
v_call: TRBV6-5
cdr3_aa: ASSYSSSGNTIY

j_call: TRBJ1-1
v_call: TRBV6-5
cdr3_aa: ASSPGRVTEAF

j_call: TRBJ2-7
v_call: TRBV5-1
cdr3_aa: ASSAGLAGEYEQY

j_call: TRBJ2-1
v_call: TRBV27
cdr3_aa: ASSLIGGEQF

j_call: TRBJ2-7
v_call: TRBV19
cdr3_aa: ASSIGIGDGYEQY

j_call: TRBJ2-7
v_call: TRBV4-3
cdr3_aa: ASSPGTGGSYEQY

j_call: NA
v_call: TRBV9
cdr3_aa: ASSVASRGTYEQY

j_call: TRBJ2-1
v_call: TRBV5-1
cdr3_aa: ASSSSGGYNEQF

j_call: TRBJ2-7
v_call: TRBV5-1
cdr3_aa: ASSVGRGIDVYEQY

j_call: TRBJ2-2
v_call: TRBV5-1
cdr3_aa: ASSPIQGANTGELF

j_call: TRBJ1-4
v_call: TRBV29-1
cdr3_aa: SVEEGFSGAAEKLF

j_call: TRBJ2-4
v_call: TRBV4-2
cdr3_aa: ASSAAPAGDVNIQY

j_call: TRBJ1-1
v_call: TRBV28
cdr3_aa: ASSFRTAMNTEAF

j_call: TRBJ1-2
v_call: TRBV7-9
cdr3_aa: ASSIIGGADPSNYGYT

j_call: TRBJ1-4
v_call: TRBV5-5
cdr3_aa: ASSGWGDRNEKLF

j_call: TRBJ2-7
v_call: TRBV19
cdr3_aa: ASSEGLPYEQY

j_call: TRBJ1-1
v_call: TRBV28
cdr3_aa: ASSLSRGNTEAF

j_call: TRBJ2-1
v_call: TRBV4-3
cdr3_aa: ASSQEEVGGRASSEQF

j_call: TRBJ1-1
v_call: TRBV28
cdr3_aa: ASSPGRAGGAF

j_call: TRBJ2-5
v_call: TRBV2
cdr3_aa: ASSTGTSGRETQY

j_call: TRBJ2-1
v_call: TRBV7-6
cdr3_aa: ASSLGGGYNEQF

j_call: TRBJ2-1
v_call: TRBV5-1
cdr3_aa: ASSPRTGDYNEQF

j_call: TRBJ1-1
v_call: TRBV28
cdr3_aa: ASSLTLQGATEAF

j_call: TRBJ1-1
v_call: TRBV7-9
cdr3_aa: ASSLGSTEAF

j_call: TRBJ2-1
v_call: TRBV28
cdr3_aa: ASSLLTAGARYEQF

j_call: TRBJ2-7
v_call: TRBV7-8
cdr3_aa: ASSLFGTSGIYEQY